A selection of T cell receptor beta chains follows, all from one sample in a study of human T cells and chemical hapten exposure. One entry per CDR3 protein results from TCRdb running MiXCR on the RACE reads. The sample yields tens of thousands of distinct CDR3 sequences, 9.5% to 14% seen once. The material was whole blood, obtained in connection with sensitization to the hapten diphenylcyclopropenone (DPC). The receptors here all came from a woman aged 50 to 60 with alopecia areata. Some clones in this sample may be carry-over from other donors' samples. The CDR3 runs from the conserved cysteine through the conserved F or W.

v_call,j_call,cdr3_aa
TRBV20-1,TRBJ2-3,CSARAPSGFTDTQYF
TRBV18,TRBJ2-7,CASSLKADSPYEQYF
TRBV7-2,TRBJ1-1,CASSLVTGILNTEAFF
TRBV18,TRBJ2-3,CASSRDPTDTQYF
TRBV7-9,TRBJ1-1,CASSLATGSAEAFF
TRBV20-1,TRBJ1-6,CSARVVRGNSPLHF
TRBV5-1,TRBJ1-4,CASSLTTGSLWEKLFF
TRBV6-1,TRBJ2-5,CASRVTQTETQYF
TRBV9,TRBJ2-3,CASSVVAASTDTQYF
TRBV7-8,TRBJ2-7,CASSLGQGREQYF
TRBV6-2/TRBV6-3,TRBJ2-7,CASGLAGSYEQYF
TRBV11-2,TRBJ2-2,CASSLEINTGELFF
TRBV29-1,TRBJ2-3,CSVRATLDTQYF
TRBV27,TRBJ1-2,CASTGGEGYTF
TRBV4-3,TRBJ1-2,CASSPEDTDYGYTF
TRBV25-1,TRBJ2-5,CASSVWSLKETQYF
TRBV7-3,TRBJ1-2,CASSVDGNYGYTF
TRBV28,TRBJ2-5,CASSSPGRGETQYF
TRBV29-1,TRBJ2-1,CSVEKRSSYNEQFF
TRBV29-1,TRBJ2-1,CSVDSGELWNEQFF
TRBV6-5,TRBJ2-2,CASSRTGSTGRELFF
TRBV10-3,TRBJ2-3,CAISESSDRYTDTQYF
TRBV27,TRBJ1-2,CASSSVPDGYGYTF
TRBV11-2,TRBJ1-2,CASSLYRNGDGYTF
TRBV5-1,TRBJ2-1,CASSLSRNNEQFF
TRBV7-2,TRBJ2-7,CASSSRRGERSSYEQYF
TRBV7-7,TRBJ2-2,CASSPGLAGVTGELFF
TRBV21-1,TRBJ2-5,CASSLGQVKETQYF
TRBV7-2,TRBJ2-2,CASSFLPGTSGTNTGELFF
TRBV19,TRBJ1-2,CATQLGGTTNGYTF
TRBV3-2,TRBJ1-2,CASSQAGTAEGYTF
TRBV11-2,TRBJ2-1,CASSLDRAKRSSYNEQFF
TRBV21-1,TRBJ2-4,CASRPPLAGLAKNIQYF
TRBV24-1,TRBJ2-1,CATSDGLAIGEQFF
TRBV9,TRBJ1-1,CASSGRDSMNTEAFF
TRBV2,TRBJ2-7,CATLTGGAYEQYF
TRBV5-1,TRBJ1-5,CASSPSSGQNQPQHF
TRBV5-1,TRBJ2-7,CASSFALSYEQYF
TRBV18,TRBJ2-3,CASSPGGTDTQYF
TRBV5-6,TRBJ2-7,CASSTPGGDSYEQYF